This T cell receptor (beta chain) was recorded in a study of early T cells in non-severe SARS-CoV-2 infection. Via MiXCR, TCRdb re-called the 5' RACE reads, giving one row per CDR3 protein. Here the sample spans more than 90,000 distinct CDR3 sequences, more than 9.5% being singletons. Sample: whole blood. This receptor was obtained from an adult who was a healthcare worker with PCR-confirmed SARS-CoV-2 infection or an uninfected control (not recorded which).

The DNA for the CDR3 is TGCGCCAGCAGCTTCGACGGCAACTATGGCTACACCTTC. This gives the protein CASSFDGNYGYTF. V and J are TRBV5-1 and TRBJ1-2; D is unclear. Trimming left V 2 bases short and J 2 bases short, with 7 bases between. The CDR3 sequence is 13 residues long. Germline V gene lookup returns CDR1 SGHRS and CDR2 YFSETQ.